This T cell receptor beta chain appears in the sequencing data of a study of blood T cell repertoires in COVID-19. Sequenced by immunoSEQ multiplex PCR; TCRdb stores in-frame clones only, minus some. This sample has 95,000 to 100,000 clones, with 85% found just once. This clone was observed a few times. V lost 5 bases to trimming and J lost 6 bases; unmatched junction nucleotides: 11. Per the germline V gene, CDR1 is LGHNA and CDR2 is YNFKEQ. CDR3 length: 15 amino acids. The sequence came from a woman aged 65 to 85 with active or convalescent COVID-19. This chain links TRBV4-2 with TRBJ1-1; 8 positions match TRBD1. The sequencing input was peripheral blood. The CDR3 is CASSDPGRGRAEAFF. For the CDR3, the DNA is TGTGCCAGCAGCGACCCCGGCAGGGGGCGGGCTGAAGCTTTCTTT.